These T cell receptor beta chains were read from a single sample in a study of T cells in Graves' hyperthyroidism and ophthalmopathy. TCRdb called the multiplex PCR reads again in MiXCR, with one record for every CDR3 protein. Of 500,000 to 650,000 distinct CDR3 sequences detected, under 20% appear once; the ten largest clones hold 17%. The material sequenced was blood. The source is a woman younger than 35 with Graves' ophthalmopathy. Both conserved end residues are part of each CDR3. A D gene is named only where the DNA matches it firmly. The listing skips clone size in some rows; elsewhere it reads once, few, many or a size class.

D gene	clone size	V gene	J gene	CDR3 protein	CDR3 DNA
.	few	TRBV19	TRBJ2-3	CASSNGGGGPTDTQYF	TGTGCCAGTAGCAACGGGGGAGGGGGCCCCACAGATACGCAGTATTTT
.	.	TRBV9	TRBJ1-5	CASSVDRTVSGNQPQHF	TGTGCCAGCAGCGTAGACCGGACGGTTAGTGGCAATCAGCCCCAGCATTTT
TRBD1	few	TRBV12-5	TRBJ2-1	CASGLAIQGGEQFF	TGTGCTAGTGGTTTGGCTATACAGGGGGGTGAGCAGTTCTTC
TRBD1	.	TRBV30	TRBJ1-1	CAWSRQGETEAFF	TGTGCCTGGAGTCGACAGGGAGAGACTGAAGCTTTCTTT
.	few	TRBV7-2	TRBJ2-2	CASRATRGYTGELFF	TGTGCCAGCAGGGCCACTCGGGGGTACACCGGGGAGCTGTTTTTT
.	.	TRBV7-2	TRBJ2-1	CASSLAKGNEQFF	TGTGCCAGCAGCTTAGCGAAAGGAAATGAGCAGTTCTTC
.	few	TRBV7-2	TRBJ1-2	CATRRGGSYGYTF	TGTGCCACCAGGAGGGGGGGGAGCTATGGCTACACCTTC
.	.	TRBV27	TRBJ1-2	CASSSELGYPYGYTF	TGTGCCAGCAGTTCGGAACTAGGGTATCCCTATGGCTACACCTTC
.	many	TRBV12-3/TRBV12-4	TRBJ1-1	CASSLSPVGNTEAFF	TGTGCCAGCAGCTTATCCCCCGTAGGGAACACTGAAGCTTTCTTT
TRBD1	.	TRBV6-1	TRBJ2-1	CASSPDRAGNEQFF	TGTGCCAGCAGTCCGGACAGGGCGGGCAATGAGCAGTTCTTC
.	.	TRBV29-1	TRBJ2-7	CSVEVQGGSYEQYF	TGCAGCGTTGAAGTACAGGGTGGGTCCTACGAGCAGTACTTC
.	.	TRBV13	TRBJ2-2	CASSFNGNTGELFF	TGTGCCAGCAGCTTTAACGGGAACACCGGGGAGCTGTTTTTT
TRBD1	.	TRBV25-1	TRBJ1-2	CASSPMEAGGHYGYTF	TGTGCCAGCAGTCCCATGGAGGCAGGGGGACACTATGGCTACACCTTC
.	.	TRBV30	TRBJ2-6	CAWSVRTGANVLTF	TGTGCCTGGAGTGTCAGGACTGGGGCCAACGTCCTGACTTTC
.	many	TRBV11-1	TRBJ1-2	CASSGTGTDRTDYGYTF	TGTGCCAGCAGCGGGACCGGGACGGATAGGACGGACTATGGCTACACCTTC
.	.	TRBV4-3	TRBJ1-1	CASSQVSHAGLNTEAFF	TGCGCCAGCAGCCAAGTATCCCACGCAGGGTTGAACACTGAAGCTTTCTTT
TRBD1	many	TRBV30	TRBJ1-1	CAWTPEQGLNTEAFF	TGTGCCTGGACCCCTGAACAGGGGCTGAACACTGAAGCTTTCTTT
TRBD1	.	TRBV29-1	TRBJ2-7	CSVESGGYEQYF	TGCAGCGTTGAATCAGGGGGCTACGAGCAGTACTTC
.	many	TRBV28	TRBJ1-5	CASRPTGDRPQHF	TGTGCCAGCAGACCGACCGGTGATCGGCCCCAGCATTTT
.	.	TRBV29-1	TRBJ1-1	CSVESGVGRFITEAFF	TGCAGCGTTGAGAGTGGGGTGGGCAGGTTTATCACTGAAGCTTTCTTT
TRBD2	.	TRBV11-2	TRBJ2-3	CASSSRLAGGPKDTQYF	TGTGCCAGCAGCTCCCGACTAGCGGGAGGGCCGAAGGATACGCAGTATTTT
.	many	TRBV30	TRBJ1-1	CAWTTARGTEAFF	TGTGCCTGGACGACAGCAAGGGGCACTGAAGCTTTCTTT
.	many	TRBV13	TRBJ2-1	CASSFRGNNEQFF	TGTGCCAGCAGCTTCCGAGGGAACAATGAGCAGTTCTTC
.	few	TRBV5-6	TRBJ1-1	CATSGGYLNTEAFF	TGTGCCACCAGTGGGGGTTACCTCAACACTGAAGCTTTCTTT
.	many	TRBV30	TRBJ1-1	CAWSQGRGTEAFF	TGTGCCTGGAGTCAGGGAAGGGGCACTGAAGCTTTCTTT
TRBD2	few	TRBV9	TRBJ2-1	CASSSQTSGGAGEQFF	TGTGCCAGCAGCTCCCAAACTAGCGGGGGGGCCGGTGAGCAGTTCTTC